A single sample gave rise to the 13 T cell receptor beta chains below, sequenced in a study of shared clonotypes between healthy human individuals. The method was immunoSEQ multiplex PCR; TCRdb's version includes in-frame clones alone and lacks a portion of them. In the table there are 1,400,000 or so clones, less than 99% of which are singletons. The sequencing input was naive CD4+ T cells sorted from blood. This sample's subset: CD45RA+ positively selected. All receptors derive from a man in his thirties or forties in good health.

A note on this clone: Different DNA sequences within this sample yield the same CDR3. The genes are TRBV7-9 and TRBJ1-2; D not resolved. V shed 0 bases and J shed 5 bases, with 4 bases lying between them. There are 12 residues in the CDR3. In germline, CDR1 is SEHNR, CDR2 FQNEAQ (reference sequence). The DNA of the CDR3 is TGTGCCAGCAGCTTAGCTGGGTATGGCTACACCTTC. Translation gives CASSLAGYGYTF.

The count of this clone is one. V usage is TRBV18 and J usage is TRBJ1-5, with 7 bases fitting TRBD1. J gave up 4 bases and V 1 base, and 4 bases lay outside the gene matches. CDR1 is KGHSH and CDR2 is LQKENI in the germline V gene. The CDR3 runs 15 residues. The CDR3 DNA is TGTGCCAGCTCACCACGACAGGGTGTAAATCAGCCCCAGCATTTT. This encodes CASSPRQGVNQPQHF.

CDR3 loop: CSASFSTEAFF. The CDR3 DNA reads TGCAGCGCCAGTTTTAGCACTGAAGCTTTCTTT. J is TRBJ1-1 and V is TRBV20-1; D is ambiguous. Germline-derived CDR1 and CDR2 are DFQATT and SNEGSKA (reference sequence). The CDR3 sequence is 11 residues long.

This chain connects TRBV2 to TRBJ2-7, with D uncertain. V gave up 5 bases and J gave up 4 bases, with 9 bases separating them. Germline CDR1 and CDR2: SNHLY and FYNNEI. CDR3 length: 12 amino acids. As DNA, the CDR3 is TGTGCCAGCAGTTTTGAGGCGTACGAGCAGTACTTC. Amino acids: CASSFEAYEQYF.

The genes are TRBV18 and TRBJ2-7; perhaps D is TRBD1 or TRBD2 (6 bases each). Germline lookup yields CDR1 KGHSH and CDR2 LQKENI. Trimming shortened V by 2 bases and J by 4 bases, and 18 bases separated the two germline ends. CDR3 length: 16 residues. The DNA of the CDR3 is TGTGCCAGCTCACCATCCGGGGGCAGGGTTGTATACGAGCAGTACTTC. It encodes CASSPSGGRVVYEQYF.

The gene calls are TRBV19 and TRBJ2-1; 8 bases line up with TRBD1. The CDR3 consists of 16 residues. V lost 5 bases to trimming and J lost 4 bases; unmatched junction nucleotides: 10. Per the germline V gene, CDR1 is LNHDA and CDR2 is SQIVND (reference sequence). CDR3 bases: TGTGCCAGTAGTCGTACAGGGGGAAGGGGGTACAATGAGCAGTTCTTC. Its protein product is CASSRTGGRGYNEQFF. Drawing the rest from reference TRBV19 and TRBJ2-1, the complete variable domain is DGGITQSPKYLFRKEGQNVTLSCEQNLNHDAMYWYRQDPGQGLRLIYYSQIVNDFQKGDIAEGYSVSREKKESFPLTVTSAQKNPTAFYLCASSRTGGRGYNEQFFGPGTRLTVL.

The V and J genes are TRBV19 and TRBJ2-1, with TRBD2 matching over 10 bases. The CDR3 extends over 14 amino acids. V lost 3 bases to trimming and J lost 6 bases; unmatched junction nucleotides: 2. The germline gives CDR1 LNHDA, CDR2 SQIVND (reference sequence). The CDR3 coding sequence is TGTGCCAGTAGTATCACTAGCGGGATCAATGAGCAGTTCTTC. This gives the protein CASSITSGINEQFF.

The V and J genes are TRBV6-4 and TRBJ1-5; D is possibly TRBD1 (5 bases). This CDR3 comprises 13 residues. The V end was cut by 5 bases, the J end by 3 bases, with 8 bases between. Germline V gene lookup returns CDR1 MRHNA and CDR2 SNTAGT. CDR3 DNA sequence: TGTGCCAGCAGTCAGGGTCCCAATCAGCCCCAGCATTTT. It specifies CASSQGPNQPQHF.

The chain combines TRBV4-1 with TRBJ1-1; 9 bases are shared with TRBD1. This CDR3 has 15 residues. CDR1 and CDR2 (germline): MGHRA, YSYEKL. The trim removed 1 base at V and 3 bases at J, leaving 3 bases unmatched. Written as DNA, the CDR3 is TGCGCCAGCAGCCAAGGGGGGGACAGGGACACTGAAGCTTTCTTT. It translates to CASSQGGDRDTEAFF.

The CDR3 DNA is TGTGCCAGCAGGCTCGGGACAGGGGGCAGGCAGACCCAGTACTTC. Its translation is CASRLGTGGRQTQYF. J is TRBJ2-5 and V is TRBV2; 12 bases agree with TRBD1. V lost 6 bases to trimming and J lost 6 bases; unmatched junction nucleotides: 8. This CDR3 is built from 15 residues. Germline CDR1 SNHLY, CDR2 FYNNEI.

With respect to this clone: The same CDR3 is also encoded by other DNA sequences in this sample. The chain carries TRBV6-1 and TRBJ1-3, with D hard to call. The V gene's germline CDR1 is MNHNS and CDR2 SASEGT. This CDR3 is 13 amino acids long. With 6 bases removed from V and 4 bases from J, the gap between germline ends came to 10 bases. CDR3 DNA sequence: TGTGCCAGCAGCGACGGTTCGGGAAACACCATATATTTT. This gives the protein CASSDGSGNTIYF.

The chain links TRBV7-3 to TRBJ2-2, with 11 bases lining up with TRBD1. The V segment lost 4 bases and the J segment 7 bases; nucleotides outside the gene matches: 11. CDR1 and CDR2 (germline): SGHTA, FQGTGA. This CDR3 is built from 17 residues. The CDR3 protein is CASSSHGQGAVVGELFF. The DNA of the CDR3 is TGTGCCAGCAGCTCACACGGACAGGGGGCCGTTGTCGGGGAGCTGTTTTTT.

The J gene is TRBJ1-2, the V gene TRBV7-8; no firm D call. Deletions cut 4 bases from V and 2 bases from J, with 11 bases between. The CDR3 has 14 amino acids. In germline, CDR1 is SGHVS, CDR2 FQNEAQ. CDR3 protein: CASSYLSQNYGYTF. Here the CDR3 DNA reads TGTGCCAGCAGCTACCTCTCACAAAACTATGGCTACACCTTC.